The rows below give T cell receptor beta chains drawn from one sample of a study of T cell responses to AZD1222 COVID-19 vaccine. The repertoire was sequenced with immunoSEQ multiplex PCR; TCRdb's copy has only in-frame clones and lacks some. The sample has 150,000 to 200,000 clones; 85% to 95% are singletons. This specimen consisted of peripheral blood, obtained 28 days after the second AZD1222 dose. These TCRs come from an adult who received the AZD1222 COVID-19 vaccine. CDR3s include the opening cysteine and the closing phenylalanine or tryptophan. A D gene is named only where the DNA matches it firmly. The listing skips clone size in some rows; elsewhere it reads once, few, many or a size class.

d_call: NA
cdr3_length: 14
v_call: TRBV27
clone_size: NA
j_call: TRBJ2-7
cdr3_nt: TGTGCCAGCAGTAAGGGGGGACACTCCTACGAGCAGTACTTC
cdr3_aa: CASSKGGHSYEQYF

d_call: TRBD1
cdr3_length: 15
v_call: TRBV24-1
clone_size: once
j_call: TRBJ2-5
cdr3_nt: TGTGCCACCAGTGACTTGACAGGGACGAAGGAGACCCAGTACTTC
cdr3_aa: CATSDLTGTKETQYF

d_call: NA
cdr3_length: 10
v_call: TRBV29-1
clone_size: NA
j_call: TRBJ1-1
cdr3_nt: TGCAGCGTGGGGGGACCTGAAGCTTTCTTT
cdr3_aa: CSVGGPEAFF

d_call: TRBD1
cdr3_length: 17
v_call: TRBV28
clone_size: NA
j_call: TRBJ1-2
cdr3_nt: TGTGCCAGCAGTCAAGGCCGACAGGGGCCTTCTAACTATGGCTACACCTTC
cdr3_aa: CASSQGRQGPSNYGYTF

d_call: TRBD2
cdr3_length: 16
v_call: TRBV7-2
clone_size: once
j_call: TRBJ2-3
cdr3_nt: TGTGCCAGCAGCTTAGCACTAGCGGGGAGCACAGATACGCAGTATTTT
cdr3_aa: CASSLALAGSTDTQYF

d_call: NA
cdr3_length: 14
v_call: TRBV9
clone_size: once
j_call: TRBJ1-1
cdr3_nt: TGTGCCAGCAGCGCCCCACTGGCGAACACTGAAGCTTTCTTT
cdr3_aa: CASSAPLANTEAFF

d_call: TRBD1
cdr3_length: 14
v_call: TRBV7-2
clone_size: NA
j_call: TRBJ2-7
cdr3_nt: TGTGCCAGCAGCTCAAAGACAGGGGCCTACGAGCAGTACTTC
cdr3_aa: CASSSKTGAYEQYF

d_call: NA
cdr3_length: 16
v_call: TRBV9
clone_size: NA
j_call: TRBJ2-1
cdr3_nt: TGTGCCAGCAGCGTAGGGTCAGGGGTCGGTTACAATGAGCAGTTCTTC
cdr3_aa: CASSVGSGVGYNEQFF

d_call: NA
cdr3_length: 13
v_call: TRBV5-6
clone_size: NA
j_call: TRBJ1-1
cdr3_nt: TGTGCCAGCAGCTTGGTGGGCAGCCACGAAGCTTTCTTT
cdr3_aa: CASSLVGSHEAFF

d_call: TRBD2
cdr3_length: 19
v_call: TRBV5-1
clone_size: once
j_call: TRBJ2-3
cdr3_nt: TGCGCCAGCAGCCGACTGGGAGGGGCCGGCGGGAAGTTGACAGATACGCAGTATTTT
cdr3_aa: CASSRLGGAGGKLTDTQYF

d_call: TRBD1
cdr3_length: 13
v_call: TRBV6-1
clone_size: NA
j_call: TRBJ1-2
cdr3_nt: TGTGCCAGCAGTGAATTGGGACAGCCGAGTCACACCTTC
cdr3_aa: CASSELGQPSHTF

d_call: NA
cdr3_length: 14
v_call: TRBV7-9
clone_size: NA
j_call: TRBJ1-1
cdr3_nt: TGTGCCAGCAGCCCCGAGGGAGCCGATACTGAAGCTTTCTTT
cdr3_aa: CASSPEGADTEAFF

d_call: TRBD1
cdr3_length: 15
v_call: TRBV10-1
clone_size: NA
j_call: TRBJ2-7
cdr3_nt: TGCGCCAGCAGCAAACCGGGACAGGGCCAATACGAGCAGTACTTC
cdr3_aa: CASSKPGQGQYEQYF

d_call: NA
cdr3_length: 14
v_call: TRBV6-1
clone_size: NA
j_call: TRBJ1-2
cdr3_nt: TGTGCCAGCAGTGAATGGGGAGTTAACTATGGCTACACCTTC
cdr3_aa: CASSEWGVNYGYTF

d_call: TRBD1
cdr3_length: 14
v_call: TRBV5-1
clone_size: NA
j_call: TRBJ2-7
cdr3_nt: TGCGCCAGCAGCCCCGGGACAGGGGCCTACGAGCAGTACTTC
cdr3_aa: CASSPGTGAYEQYF

d_call: NA
cdr3_length: 17
v_call: TRBV19
clone_size: once
j_call: TRBJ2-2
cdr3_nt: TGTGCCAGTAGCCTCTACCCCCCGGGAGCGAGCACCGGGGAGCTGTTTTTT
cdr3_aa: CASSLYPPGASTGELFF

d_call: NA
cdr3_length: 15
v_call: TRBV7-8
clone_size: NA
j_call: TRBJ2-7
cdr3_nt: TGTGCCAGCAGCTTAGGTTTCGGACAGAACTACGAGCAGTACTTC
cdr3_aa: CASSLGFGQNYEQYF

d_call: NA
cdr3_length: 16
v_call: TRBV3-1/TRBV3-2
clone_size: NA
j_call: TRBJ2-1
cdr3_nt: TGTGCCAGCAGCCCCTCCGGGGGCAGCTCCTACAATGAGCAGTTCTTC
cdr3_aa: CASSPSGGSSYNEQFF

d_call: TRBD1
cdr3_length: 15
v_call: TRBV27
clone_size: NA
j_call: TRBJ1-2
cdr3_nt: TGTGCCAGCAGTCGCGGACAGGGGGCATGGTATGGCTACACCTTC
cdr3_aa: CASSRGQGAWYGYTF

d_call: NA
cdr3_length: 14
v_call: TRBV3-1/TRBV3-2
clone_size: NA
j_call: TRBJ1-1
cdr3_nt: TGTGCCAGCAGCCCGCAGGGTTATGGCACTGAAGCTTTCTTT
cdr3_aa: CASSPQGYGTEAFF

d_call: NA
cdr3_length: 14
v_call: TRBV2
clone_size: NA
j_call: TRBJ2-5
cdr3_nt: TGTGCCAGCAGTAGACAGGCCCCCCGGGAGACCCAGTACTTC
cdr3_aa: CASSRQAPRETQYF

d_call: NA
cdr3_length: 12
v_call: TRBV12-5
clone_size: NA
j_call: TRBJ2-7
cdr3_nt: TGTGCTAGTGGTTTGCAGGGTTGGGAGCAGTACTTC
cdr3_aa: CASGLQGWEQYF

d_call: NA
cdr3_length: 15
v_call: TRBV28
clone_size: NA
j_call: TRBJ1-5
cdr3_nt: TGTGCCAGCGAAGAAAATGGGGGGAGCAATCAGCCCCAGCATTTT
cdr3_aa: CASEENGGSNQPQHF

d_call: NA
cdr3_length: 17
v_call: TRBV10-3
clone_size: NA
j_call: TRBJ1-5
cdr3_nt: TGTGCCATCAGTGAGTCACCGGGACGTCCTAGCAATCAGCCCCAGCATTTT
cdr3_aa: CAISESPGRPSNQPQHF

d_call: NA
cdr3_length: 15
v_call: TRBV19
clone_size: NA
j_call: TRBJ1-2
cdr3_nt: TGTGCCAGTAGTATACTGAGACAGCGAAACTATGGCTACACCTTC
cdr3_aa: CASSILRQRNYGYTF

d_call: TRBD2
cdr3_length: 17
v_call: TRBV9
clone_size: once
j_call: TRBJ2-2
cdr3_nt: TGTGCCAGCAGCGTAGATCCGGGACTAGCGGGAGAGGGGGAGCTGTTTTTT
cdr3_aa: CASSVDPGLAGEGELFF

d_call: TRBD1
cdr3_length: 15
v_call: TRBV25-1
clone_size: NA
j_call: TRBJ1-1
cdr3_nt: TGTGCCAGCAGTGTTCCACAGGGGGCAAGAACTGAAGCTTTCTTT
cdr3_aa: CASSVPQGARTEAFF

d_call: NA
cdr3_length: 15
v_call: TRBV3-1/TRBV3-2
clone_size: NA
j_call: TRBJ1-2
cdr3_nt: TGTGCCAGCAGCCGGGAGGGGTGGACGGCCTATGGCTACACCTTC
cdr3_aa: CASSREGWTAYGYTF

d_call: NA
cdr3_length: 12
v_call: TRBV6-5
clone_size: NA
j_call: TRBJ2-5
cdr3_nt: TGTGCCAGCAGCCAGGCGAGAGAGACCCAGTACTTC
cdr3_aa: CASSQARETQYF

d_call: NA
cdr3_length: 12
v_call: TRBV12-3/TRBV12-4
clone_size: NA
j_call: TRBJ1-1
cdr3_nt: TGTGCCAGCAGGAGGACAGAGACTGAAGCTTTCTTT
cdr3_aa: CASRRTETEAFF

d_call: NA
cdr3_length: 15
v_call: TRBV7-2
clone_size: NA
j_call: TRBJ1-2
cdr3_nt: TGTGCCAGCAGCTTAGCCCCGGATCTGAGGGATGGCTACACCTTC
cdr3_aa: CASSLAPDLRDGYTF

d_call: NA
cdr3_length: 12
v_call: TRBV28
clone_size: NA
j_call: TRBJ2-7
cdr3_nt: TGTGCCAGCAGTGGGATCAGAAACGAGCAGTACTTC
cdr3_aa: CASSGIRNEQYF

d_call: TRBD1
cdr3_length: 18
v_call: TRBV5-1
clone_size: NA
j_call: TRBJ2-1
cdr3_nt: TGCGCCAGCAGCTTGCTATCCGTAACAGGGGTACGCTACAATGAGCAGTTCTTC
cdr3_aa: CASSLLSVTGVRYNEQFF

d_call: TRBD1
cdr3_length: 14
v_call: TRBV5-1
clone_size: NA
j_call: TRBJ2-3
cdr3_nt: TGCGCCAGCAGCTCCGGGACAGGGACAGATACGCAGTATTTT
cdr3_aa: CASSSGTGTDTQYF

d_call: NA
cdr3_length: 15
v_call: TRBV10-2
clone_size: NA
j_call: TRBJ1-5
cdr3_nt: TGCGCCAGCAGTGTAAACGGCGGGGGCGGGCAGCCCCAGCATTTT
cdr3_aa: CASSVNGGGGQPQHF

d_call: TRBD1
cdr3_length: 15
v_call: TRBV27
clone_size: NA
j_call: TRBJ2-2
cdr3_nt: TGTGCCAGCAGGTGGGGGACAGGGCAGGCCGGGGAGCTGTTTTTT
cdr3_aa: CASRWGTGQAGELFF

d_call: NA
cdr3_length: 15
v_call: TRBV27
clone_size: NA
j_call: TRBJ1-6
cdr3_nt: TGTGCCAGCAGCTCCCTGGACAGACCGAATTCACCCCTCCACTTT
cdr3_aa: CASSSLDRPNSPLHF

d_call: TRBD1
cdr3_length: 18
v_call: TRBV6-1
clone_size: NA
j_call: TRBJ2-6
cdr3_nt: TGTGCCAGCAGTGAAGCGACAGGGTTGGGGTACGGGGCCAACGTCCTGACTTTC
cdr3_aa: CASSEATGLGYGANVLTF

d_call: NA
cdr3_length: 12
v_call: TRBV28
clone_size: NA
j_call: TRBJ2-3
cdr3_nt: TGTGCCATCACGGTGAGCACAGATACGCAGTATTTT
cdr3_aa: CAITVSTDTQYF

d_call: NA
cdr3_length: 11
v_call: TRBV27
clone_size: NA
j_call: TRBJ1-1
cdr3_nt: TGTGCCAGCAGTTCGTTCACTGAAGCTTTCTTT
cdr3_aa: CASSSFTEAFF

d_call: NA
cdr3_length: 17
v_call: TRBV19
clone_size: NA
j_call: TRBJ1-5
cdr3_nt: TGTGCCAGTAGTCCGCTTCGATACCAGGGCCAGCATCAGCCCCAGCATTTT
cdr3_aa: CASSPLRYQGQHQPQHF

d_call: TRBD1
cdr3_length: 15
v_call: TRBV28
clone_size: NA
j_call: TRBJ2-1
cdr3_nt: TGTGCCAGCGAGACGTTGACAGGGGGGTACAATGAGCAGTTCTTC
cdr3_aa: CASETLTGGYNEQFF

d_call: NA
cdr3_length: 17
v_call: TRBV10-3
clone_size: NA
j_call: TRBJ2-1
cdr3_nt: TGTGCCATCAGTGAGCGGAACTCCGGACAGCTGGACAATGAGCAGTTCTTC
cdr3_aa: CAISERNSGQLDNEQFF

d_call: NA
cdr3_length: 16
v_call: TRBV3-1/TRBV3-2
clone_size: NA
j_call: TRBJ1-4
cdr3_nt: TGTGCCAGCAGCCTCCAAGCAGCAGGGGTTAATGAAAAACTGTTTTTT
cdr3_aa: CASSLQAAGVNEKLFF

d_call: TRBD1
cdr3_length: 12
v_call: TRBV7-8
clone_size: NA
j_call: TRBJ1-1
cdr3_nt: TGTGCCAGCAGCCTGACAGGGGACGAAGCTTTCTTT
cdr3_aa: CASSLTGDEAFF

d_call: NA
cdr3_length: 15
v_call: TRBV6-5
clone_size: NA
j_call: TRBJ1-1
cdr3_nt: TGTGCCAGCAGGAAATGGACTGTTCAGGGCACTGAAGCTTTCTTT
cdr3_aa: CASRKWTVQGTEAFF

d_call: NA
cdr3_length: 14
v_call: TRBV28
clone_size: NA
j_call: TRBJ2-3
cdr3_nt: TGTGCCAGCAGTTTCCAAAGGCGAGTGGATACGCAGTATTTT
cdr3_aa: CASSFQRRVDTQYF

d_call: TRBD2
cdr3_length: 16
v_call: TRBV11-2
clone_size: NA
j_call: TRBJ2-7
cdr3_nt: TGTGCCAGCAGCACCTACGGACTAGCGGGAGTAGGGGAGCAGTACTTC
cdr3_aa: CASSTYGLAGVGEQYF

d_call: NA
cdr3_length: 14
v_call: TRBV2
clone_size: once
j_call: TRBJ2-5
cdr3_nt: TGTGCCAGCAGTGAACTCGTAGTTGCCGAGACCCAGTACTTC
cdr3_aa: CASSELVVAETQYF

d_call: NA
cdr3_length: 17
v_call: TRBV7-9
clone_size: NA
j_call: TRBJ1-1
cdr3_nt: TGTGCCAGCAGCCCCCGGCGTCTACAGGGAAAGAATACTGAAGCTTTCTTT
cdr3_aa: CASSPRRLQGKNTEAFF

d_call: NA
cdr3_length: 15
v_call: TRBV27
clone_size: NA
j_call: TRBJ1-2
cdr3_nt: TGTGCCAGCAGTTTATATGTGGGGCTGAACTATGGCTACACCTTC
cdr3_aa: CASSLYVGLNYGYTF

d_call: NA
cdr3_length: 14
v_call: TRBV5-8
clone_size: NA
j_call: TRBJ2-5
cdr3_nt: TGTGCCAGCATGATCGGGGCTGGCGGGGAGACCCAGTACTTC
cdr3_aa: CASMIGAGGETQYF

d_call: NA
cdr3_length: 12
v_call: TRBV5-3
clone_size: NA
j_call: TRBJ2-7
cdr3_nt: TGTGCCAGAAGGCAACCTTTATACGAGCAGTACTTC
cdr3_aa: CARRQPLYEQYF

d_call: NA
cdr3_length: 13
v_call: TRBV13
clone_size: NA
j_call: TRBJ2-1
cdr3_nt: TGTGCCAGCAGCCTAGGCCGGGAGTATGAGCAGTTCTTC
cdr3_aa: CASSLGREYEQFF